The subject of this entry is one T cell receptor (beta chain). The sample belongs to a study of cytomegalovirus exposure and HLA in healthy donors. Study-level background: Both the approximately 120 validation repertoires and the approximately 620 first-cohort repertoires used the same platform, as reported by a later analysis.

Measured with immunoSEQ multiplex PCR; TCRdb has only the in-frame clones, and not every one. The table shows fewer than 85,000 clones, with around 90% occurring only once. There are 17 residues in the CDR3. With 1 base removed from V and 0 bases from J, the gap between germline ends came to 16 bases. Germline lookup yields CDR1 GTSNPN and CDR2 SVGIG (reference sequence). The sequence was obtained from a woman under 30 in good health and CMV-seropositive. The sequenced sample consisted of PBMCs. V is TRBV30 and J is TRBJ1-3, with TRBD1 as a possible D gene (6 bases). The CDR3 bases are TGTGCCTGGAGTGCGCTCCTGACAGGACACTCTGGAAACACCATATATTTT. Its protein product is CAWSALLTGHSGNTIYF.